This T cell receptor (beta chain) was recorded in a study of naive and memory T cell subsets. Points from the study as a whole: The power law exponent of TCR abundance differed between naive and memory cells. Diversity fell and Gini index rose from naive through CM, EM, EMRA. Possibly reflecting memory cells re-expressing CD45RA, a few larger clonotypes occurred in naive repertoires, especially CD8.

Both TRBC1 and TRBC2 were covered by a beta constant-region primer of two equimolar oligonucleotides. The ligated cDNA underwent four PCR rounds using SP2 and nested alpha and beta constant-region primers. TCRdb fed the UMI-ligation and nested PCR reads into MiXCR, producing one record per CDR3 protein. The table includes some 82,000 distinct CDR3 sequences, about 11% detected once. The CDR3 is made up of 14 amino acids. CDR1 is SGHTA, CDR2 FQGNSA, per germline. As concerns this clonotype: Its antigen is still unknown. At one boundary the junction diverges from the germline segment, which might be a read error.

The V and J genes are TRBV7-2 and TRBJ2-3; possible D gene TRBD2, 5 bases. The sequenced material came from naive CD4+ T cells from blood. The TCR was taken from a human donor in good health. The CDR3 DNA reads as TGTGCCAGCAGCCTAGCCGGCCGGACAGATACGCAGTATTTT. Translating gives CASSLAGRTDTQYF.